These 26 T cell receptor beta chains were all obtained from the same sample, sequenced in a study of graft-versus-host responses after intestinal transplantation. The assay was immunoSEQ multiplex PCR, and TCRdb's table has in-frame clones only and misses some. The sample has approximately 100,000 clones, 86% seen once; the top ten hold over 1.1%. The specimen comprised PBMCs, sampled 255 days after intestinal transplant. These receptors came from a human patient who received an intestinal transplant, so some T cells may come from the graft donor.

This clone has a single count. The V call is TRBV7-9, the J call TRBJ2-1; D is ambiguous. Germline V lookup: CDR1 SEHNR, CDR2 FQNEAQ (reference sequence). The V end was cut by 5 bases, the J end by 1 base, with 3 bases between. The CDR3 runs to 12 residues. In nucleotides, the CDR3 is TGTGCCAGCAGCCCGTCCTACAATGAGCAGTTCTTC. This encodes CASSPSYNEQFF.

This chain connects TRBV10-1 to TRBJ1-1; D uncertain. Germline V lookup: CDR1 WNHNN, CDR2 SYGVQD (reference sequence). The CDR3 length is 11 residues. Trimming pared 8 bases from V and 7 bases from J, leaving 11 bases between. The CDR3, as DNA: TGCGCCAGCTCAACCGGGAGTGAAGCTTTCTTT. Translated, it gives CASSTGSEAFF.

The chain combines TRBV5-1 with TRBJ2-2, with D possibly being TRBD1 (6 bases). CDR3 length: 16 amino acids. Germline V CDR1 and CDR2: SGHRS, YFSETQ. The V gene lost 0 bases and the J gene lost 3 bases, with 12 bases spanning the gap. For the CDR3, the DNA is TGCGCCAGCAGCTTGGTATTGGGGGCGGACACCGGGGAGCTGTTTTTT. It is translated as CASSLVLGADTGELFF.

A remark on this clone: No DNA is shown, since the ends of the CDR3 on it are uncertain; the CDR3 is the one TCRdb lists. The same CDR3 can be traced to other DNA sequences in this sample. The gene calls are TRBV5-1 and TRBJ1-1. The V gene's germline CDR1 is SGHRS and CDR2 YFSETQ. The CDR3 region is 16 residues in length, termini included. CDR3 sequence reads: CASSLNWGGGNTEAFF.

This clone showed up just once. The chain has TRBV29-1 and TRBJ1-1; the match to TRBD1 covers 7 bases. Germline lookup yields CDR1 SQVTM and CDR2 ANQGSEA. The CDR3 is 12 residues long. Germline trimming cut 7 bases from V and 2 bases from J; bases unmatched to any gene: 4. In nucleotides, the CDR3 is TGCAGCGGGGGACAGAGAAACACTGAAGCTTTCTTT. As protein: CSGGQRNTEAFF.

In its sample, this clone was seen once. The chain couples TRBV4-2 to TRBJ2-1; no clear D. With 0 bases removed from V and 9 bases from J, the gap between germline ends came to 9 bases. Germline V gene data show CDR1 as LGHNA and CDR2 as YNFKEQ. The CDR3 is made up of 13 amino acids. The CDR3 region has the DNA TGTGCCAGCAGCCAAGAGGCTAGTGGTGAGCAGTTCTTC. Protein sequence: CASSQEASGEQFF.

The J gene is TRBJ1-5, the V gene TRBV5-5; 9 nucleotides match TRBD1. The germline gives CDR1 SGHKS, CDR2 YYEKEE (reference sequence). This CDR3 region has 15 residues. V lost 4 bases to trimming and J lost 5 bases; unmatched junction nucleotides: 7. CDR3 amino acids: CASSPQGQGYQPQHF. CDR3 nucleotides: TGTGCCAGCAGCCCCCAGGGACAGGGCTATCAGCCCCAGCATTTT.

The V gene is TRBV7-2, the J gene TRBJ2-7; possible D gene TRBD2, 5 bases. V gave up 9 bases and J gave up 3 bases, with 21 bases separating them. The CDR3 is made up of 15 amino acids. Germline CDR1 SGHTA, CDR2 FQGNSA. The CDR3 region is CASLTRDGTDYEQYF. The CDR3, as DNA: TGTGCCAGTCTCACTAGAGATGGCACAGACTACGAGCAGTACTTC.

This chain links TRBV28 with TRBJ1-1; the D gene is possibly TRBD1 (6 bases). V lost 6 bases, J lost 5 bases, and 22 bases lay in between. The CDR3 runs to 16 residues. Germline V gene lookup returns CDR1 MDHEN and CDR2 SYDVKM. CDR3 sequence reads: CASSRPPGQWGTEAFF. The CDR3 DNA reads as TGTGCCAGCAGCCGACCCCCCGGACAGTGGGGTACTGAAGCTTTCTTT.

The V call is TRBV28, the J call TRBJ2-1; 8 bases line up with TRBD1. The CDR3 is 15 amino acids. V was pared by 8 bases and J by 2 bases, with 8 bases of the junction left unmatched. Germline V lookup: CDR1 MDHEN, CDR2 SYDVKM. In nucleotides, the CDR3 is TGTGCCAGCGACAGGGGCCGATCACCCTACAATGAGCAGTTCTTC. This encodes CASDRGRSPYNEQFF.

The chain carries TRBV2 and TRBJ1-5; D is perhaps TRBD1 (6 bases). The CDR3 totals 13 residues. Trimming took 6 bases from V and 3 from J, leaving 9 bases between them. Germline CDR1 and CDR2: SNHLY and FYNNEI. The CDR3 spells CASRRDNNQPQHF. CDR3 DNA: TGTGCCAGCAGGCGGGACAACAATCAGCCCCAGCATTTT.

The gene calls are TRBV19 and TRBJ2-4; 8 bases map to TRBD1. Losses at the gene ends were 7 bases for V and 0 bases for J; bases not matched to a gene: 8. Germline V gene lookup returns CDR1 LNHDA and CDR2 SQIVND (reference sequence). The length of the CDR3 is 16 residues. The CDR3 region has the DNA TGTGCCAGTATACGAGGGACAGGCGAAGCCAAAAACATTCAGTACTTC. Its translation: CASIRGTGEAKNIQYF.

This sequence joins TRBV9 and TRBJ2-5; D is possibly TRBD1 or TRBD2 (5 bases each). Trimming took off 0 bases at V and 0 bases at J, with 9 bases between the two ends. Germline CDR1 SGDLS, CDR2 YYNGEE. This CDR3 is 15 amino acids long. This chain's CDR3 is CASSVDWGNQETQYF. Written as DNA, the CDR3 is TGTGCCAGCAGCGTAGATTGGGGGAACCAAGAGACCCAGTACTTC.

This clone was seen just once. This rearrangement joins TRBV28 to TRBJ1-2; tentative D call: TRBD1 (5 bases). V was trimmed by 5 bases and J by 5 bases, leaving 18 bases between them. This CDR3 region has 15 residues. In germline, CDR1 is MDHEN, CDR2 SYDVKM. The chain's CDR3 is CASSRDQGREYGYTF. The CDR3 coding sequence is TGTGCCAGCAGTAGAGACCAGGGTAGGGAATATGGCTACACCTTC.

The chain combines TRBV2 with TRBJ1-1; D uncertain. The CDR3 runs to 13 residues. Between the trimmed V and J ends, which lost 6 bases and 4 bases, there was a span of 12 bases. Per the germline V gene, CDR1 is SNHLY and CDR2 is FYNNEI. CDR3 loop: CASSLFRGTEAFF. The CDR3 DNA reads TGTGCCAGCAGCCTCTTCCGGGGCACTGAAGCTTTCTTT.

The chain combines TRBV2 with TRBJ2-5; perhaps TRBD1 as D (6 bases). The CDR3 sequence is 14 residues long. CDR1 is SNHLY, CDR2 FYNNEI, per germline. Trimming pared 7 bases from V and 2 bases from J, leaving 14 bases between. The CDR3 is CASNLIGQQETQYF. DNA of the CDR3: TGTGCCAGCAACCTAATAGGACAGCAAGAGACCCAGTACTTC.

The chain combines TRBV27 with TRBJ2-1, with a tentative D call TRBD2 (5 bases). Germline lookup yields CDR1 MNHEY and CDR2 SMNVEV (reference sequence). This CDR3 contains 12 residues. Trimming cost V 0 bases and J 9 bases, with 6 bases left between them. CDR3 sequence reads: CASSLSRGEQFF. The CDR3 region has the DNA TGTGCCAGCAGTTTATCCCGGGGTGAGCAGTTCTTC.

The chain is built from TRBV5-6 and TRBJ2-1; the D gene is possibly TRBD2 (7 bases). V was shortened by 3 bases and J by 0 bases, with 16 bases between the two germline ends. This CDR3 contains 17 residues. Germline CDR1 and CDR2: SGHDT and YYEEEE. CDR3 amino acids: CASSSKKGGPSYNEQFF. DNA for the CDR3: TGTGCCAGCAGCTCCAAAAAGGGGGGGCCCTCCTACAATGAGCAGTTCTTC.

The CDR3 reads CAISARPGPYGYTF. The CDR3 DNA follows: TGTGCCATCAGTGCCAGACCGGGCCCCTATGGCTACACCTTC. V gene TRBV10-3 combines with J gene TRBJ1-2; no clear D gene. The CDR3 is 14 amino acids. Germline CDR1 and CDR2: ENHRY and SYGVKD. V was trimmed by 4 bases and J by 4 bases, leaving 13 bases between them.

This clone was counted a few times. This sequence joins TRBV4-1 and TRBJ2-1, with 14 bases matching TRBD2. With 5 bases clipped from V and 7 bases from J, the junction kept 7 bases outside the gene matches. The CDR3 has 16 residues. CDR1 MGHRA and CDR2 YSYEKL come from the germline V gene. The CDR3 sequence is CASSTGTSGGPNEQFF. The CDR3 bases are TGCGCCAGCAGCACCGGGACTAGCGGGGGACCGAATGAGCAGTTCTTC.

This chain connects TRBV27 to TRBJ1-2; D is unresolved. Germline values: CDR1 MNHEY, CDR2 SMNVEV (reference sequence). The CDR3 covers 10 residues. V lost 3 bases to trimming and J lost 10 bases, with 6 bases between them. The CDR3 protein is CASSFGAYTF. CDR3 in DNA: TGTGCCAGCAGTTTTGGTGCCTACACCTTC.

To note about this clone: At one boundary the junction diverges from the germline segment, which might be a read error. V gene TRBV7-7 combines with J gene TRBJ1-4; a weak D match, TRBD1 (5 bases). CDR3 length: 16 residues. Germline CDR1 SSHAT, CDR2 FNYEAQ (reference sequence). CDR3 nucleotides: TGTGCTAGCAGCTATCGGGGGATGTGGACTAATGAAAAACTGTTTTTT. Translating gives CASSYRGMWTNEKLFF. Complete variable domain (other parts from reference TRBV7-7 and TRBJ1-4): GAGVSQSPRYKVTKRGQDVTLRCDPISSHATLYWYQQALGQGPEFLTYFNYEAQPDKSGLPSDRFSAERPEGSISTLTIQRTEQRDSAMYRCASSYRGMWTNEKLFFGSGTQLSVL.

The chain has TRBV28 and TRBJ2-1, with 12 nucleotides matching TRBD2. Germline assignment: CDR1 MDHEN and CDR2 SYDVKM. The CDR3 covers 17 residues. Trimming at V came to 3 bases and at J to 10 bases, leaving 13 bases not matched to a gene. CDR3 DNA: TGTGCCAGCAGTTTTTTTCGACTAGCGGGAGTTCGGGGGGAGCAGTTCTTC. As protein: CASSFFRLAGVRGEQFF. Combining the CDR3 with reference TRBV28 and TRBJ2-1 gives the whole variable domain DVKVTQSSRYLVKRTGEKVFLECVQDMDHENMFWYRQDPGLGLRLIYFSYDVKMKEKGDIPEGYSVSREKKERFSLILESASTNQTSMYLCASSFFRLAGVRGEQFFGPGTRLTVL.

The CDR3 DNA reads as TGTGCCAGCAGCGTAGGGGTCTGGGACCTTTCCACCGGGGAGCTGTTTTTT. Translating it yields CASSVGVWDLSTGELFF. The chain combines TRBV9 with TRBJ2-2; perhaps D is TRBD1 or TRBD2 (5 bases each). In germline, CDR1 is SGDLS, CDR2 YYNGEE. Deletions cut 0 bases from V and 4 bases from J, with 16 bases between. This CDR3 comprises 17 residues. Full variable domain (remainder filled in from reference TRBV9 and TRBJ2-2): DSGVTQTPKHLITATGQRVTLRCSPRSGDLSVYWYQQSLDQGLQFLIQYYNGEERAKGNILERFSAQQFPDLHSELNLSSLELGDSALYFCASSVGVWDLSTGELFFGEGSRLTVL.

This clone turned up a few times. This chain connects TRBV6-1 to TRBJ2-7, with TRBD1 matching over 7 bases. The CDR3 extends over 17 amino acids. Trimming cost V 3 bases and J 1 base; bases outside gene matches: 12. Germline V lookup: CDR1 MNHNS, CDR2 SASEGT. The CDR3: CASSDRETTGVSYEQYV. The CDR3 DNA reads as TGTGCCAGCAGTGACCGAGAGACCACAGGGGTTTCCTACGAGCAGTACGTC.

The chain uses TRBV10-1 and TRBJ1-5; D is perhaps TRBD1 (5 bases). This CDR3 is 14 amino acids long. From germline, CDR1 is WNHNN and CDR2 SYGVQD (reference sequence). V was pared by 1 base and J by 4 bases, with 8 bases between. Here the CDR3 reads CASSEWAGNQPQHF. The CDR3 DNA reads TGCGCCAGCAGTGAGTGGGCAGGGAATCAGCCCCAGCATTTT.